The present TCR beta chain was sequenced within a study of T cell responses to AZD1222 COVID-19 vaccine. Study-wide points: A mostly white British donor set with more females was recruited, and clonal diversity was possibly underestimated.

Profiled with immunoSEQ multiplex PCR; TCRdb holds only in-frame clones, not every one. The sample has about 180,000 clones, 85% to 90% seen once; the top ten hold roughly 27%. Of note for this clone: Its antigen is as yet unknown.

The CDR3 extends over 13 amino acids. Trimming cost V 5 bases and J 2 bases, with 10 bases left between them. CDR1 and CDR2 (germline): LGHDT, YNNKEL (reference sequence). The source of this sequence is an adult who received the AZD1222 COVID-19 vaccine. Sequenced material: peripheral blood, taken 28 days after the second AZD1222 dose. The rearrangement joins TRBV3-1 (or the pseudogene TRBV3-2) to TRBJ2-7, with D maybe TRBD1 (5 bases). The CDR3: CASSKTETYEQYF. CDR3 in DNA: TGTGCCAGCAGCAAGACAGAGACCTACGAGCAGTACTTC.